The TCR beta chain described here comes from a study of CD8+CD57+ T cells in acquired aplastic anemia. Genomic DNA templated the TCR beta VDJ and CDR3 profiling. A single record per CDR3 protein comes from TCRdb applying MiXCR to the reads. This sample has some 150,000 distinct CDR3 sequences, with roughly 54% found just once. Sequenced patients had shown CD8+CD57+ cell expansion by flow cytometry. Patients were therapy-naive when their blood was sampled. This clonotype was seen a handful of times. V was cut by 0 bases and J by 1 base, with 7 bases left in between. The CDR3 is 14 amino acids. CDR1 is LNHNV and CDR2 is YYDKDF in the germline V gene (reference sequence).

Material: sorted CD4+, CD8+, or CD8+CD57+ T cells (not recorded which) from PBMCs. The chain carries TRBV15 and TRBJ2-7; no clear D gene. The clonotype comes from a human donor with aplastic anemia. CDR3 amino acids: CATSRDLQSYEQYF. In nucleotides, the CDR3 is TGTGCCACCAGCAGAGATCTACAGTCCTACGAGCAGTACTTC.